A selection of T cell receptor beta chains follows, all from one sample in a study of OX40 agonist ivuxolimab in advanced cancers. Using immunoSEQ multiplex PCR, the repertoire was profiled, and TCRdb retains in-frame clones only, with some absent. The sample lists roughly 100,000 clones, about 96% occurring once. The sample in question was CD4+ or CD8+ T cells sorted from blood, obtained in a trial of the OX40 agonist ivuxolimab. The origin of the receptors is an adult with an advanced solid tumor such as melanoma, head and neck, liver or kidney cancer. CDR3s leave out the opening cysteine and the closing phenylalanine or tryptophan.

v_gene,j_gene,CDR3aa
TRBV29-1,TRBJ1-2,SVEGNGYT
TRBV7-8,TRBJ2-3,ASSLGGAQGTDTQY
TRBV4-1,TRBJ1-2,ASSQFTGGFYGYT
TRBV6-5,TRBJ2-2,ASSPGQANTGELF
TRBV27,TRBJ2-1,ASSTTSLRDEQF
TRBV4-1,TRBJ1-2,ASSQDRGLGYGYT
TRBV19,TRBJ1-1,ASSISGGLNTEAF
TRBV25-1,TRBJ2-1,ASGGTGSPRSYNEQF
TRBV27,TRBJ1-1,ASSLIGQGGTEAF
TRBV9,TRBJ1-2,ASSVSGGNYGYT
TRBV5-8,TRBJ2-1,ASSLSSAYNEQF
TRBV4-2,TRBJ2-5,ASSQVILETQY
TRBV15,TRBJ1-5,ATSREGSNQPQH
TRBV13,TRBJ2-7,ASSLAGQGIYEQY
TRBV7-9,TRBJ1-3,ASSLQEISGNTIY
TRBV13,TRBJ1-2,TQARDYGYT
TRBV7-3,TRBJ2-1,ASSSSGSYNEQF
TRBV6-1,TRBJ1-5,ASSDLPEGAIQPQH
TRBV7-3,TRBJ2-7,ASSPTGGTYEQY
TRBV19,TRBJ1-2,ASSTTAGNYGYT
TRBV7-2,TRBJ1-1,ASSPTGGTEAF
TRBV11-2,TRBJ2-7,ASSLWEGHEQY
TRBV14,TRBJ2-5,ASSQISAGTQY
TRBV4-2,TRBJ2-7,ASSLTRSYEQY
TRBV11-3,TRBJ2-2,ASSLDFSTGELF
TRBV5-4,TRBJ2-7,ASSLGTGLSSYEQY
TRBV4-2,TRBJ2-7,ASSQAGGGPYEQY
TRBV7-9,TRBJ2-5,ASSFPTGAGTEETQY
TRBV6-1,TRBJ1-2,AVRTGNYGYT
TRBV6-1,TRBJ2-2,ASREGGYAGELF
TRBV25-1,TRBJ2-1,ASSETLAGDHNEQF
TRBV28,TRBJ1-4,ASSTNRVEGEKLF
TRBV5-4,TRBJ2-7,ASSPGLAGEQY
TRBV7-9,TRBJ2-7,ASSLETYEQY
TRBV27,TRBJ2-1,ASSLSAGGYNEQF
TRBV5-6,TRBJ2-7,ASSLMGVYEQY
TRBV6-4,TRBJ2-1,ASSDSGGGEQF
TRBV15,TRBJ1-5,ATSRDRGGRNQPQH
TRBV19,TRBJ1-2,ASTQGFYGYT
TRBV28,TRBJ1-1,ASSLSQSGDTEAF
TRBV4-1,TRBJ2-7,ASSQGRTGVSYEQY
TRBV7-9,TRBJ2-5,ASSQRETGVSPGTQY
TRBV27,TRBJ2-7,ASSLGGSPSYEQY
TRBV9,TRBJ2-3,ASGGGGSTDTQY
TRBV5-5,TRBJ1-1,ASSLLGGMNTEAF
TRBV28,TRBJ2-2,ASSWGTDNTGELF
TRBV4-2,TRBJ2-1,ASSQETYREQF
TRBV5-4,TRBJ2-1,ASSLQGQGYNEQF
TRBV6-5,TRBJ2-7,ASSYTGHEQY
TRBV7-9,TRBJ2-3,ASSLIRAGGTDTQY
TRBV2,TRBJ2-3,ASSDTGLRYTDTQY